The clone carrying this TCR beta chain was recorded at least ten times. Its antigen is unidentified. Breast cancer patients provided tissue from their axillary draining lymph nodes. The data stem from a study of breast tumors, draining lymph nodes, adjacent tissues. Findings and limits, study-wide: Findings are consistent with lymph node origin and intratumoral expansion of most tumor T cells. Tumor TCR diversity was below lymph nodes but above nontumor tissue. Tumor and nontumor repertoires were significantly more similar in luminal-like than in basal-like breast cancer.

One entry per CDR3 protein results from TCRdb running MiXCR on the multiplex PCR reads. The sample lists fewer than 300,000 distinct CDR3 sequences, less than 40% occurring once. This CDR3 region has 17 residues. This chain links TRBV3-2 with TRBJ2-7; no DNA check was done on the table's D call, TRBD2. TRBV3-2 is a pseudogene locus. The TCR was taken from a female donor with breast cancer. Some clones in this sample may be carry-over from other donors' samples. The sequenced sample consisted of axillary lymph node tissue. The CDR3 region is CASSQTPTRPEAYEQYF. The CDR3 coding sequence is TGTGCCAGCAGCCAAACCCCGACCAGGCCGGAGGCCTACGAGCAGTACTTC.